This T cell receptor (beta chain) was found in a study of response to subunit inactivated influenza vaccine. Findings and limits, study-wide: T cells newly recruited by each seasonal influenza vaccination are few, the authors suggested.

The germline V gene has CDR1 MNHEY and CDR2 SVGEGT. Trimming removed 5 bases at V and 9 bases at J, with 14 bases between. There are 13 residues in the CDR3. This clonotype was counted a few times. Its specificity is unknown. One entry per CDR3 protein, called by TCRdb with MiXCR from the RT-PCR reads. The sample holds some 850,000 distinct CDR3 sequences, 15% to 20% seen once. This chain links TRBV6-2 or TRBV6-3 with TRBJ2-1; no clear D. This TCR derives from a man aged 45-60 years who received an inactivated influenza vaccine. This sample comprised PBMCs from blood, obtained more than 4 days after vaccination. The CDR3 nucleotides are TGTGCCAGCAGTCCTAATGGCCCCGGTGAGCAGTTCTTC. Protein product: CASSPNGPGEQFF.